The subject of this entry is one TCR beta chain. CDR1 SGHRS and CDR2 YFSETQ come from the germline V gene. The CDR3 has 15 residues. Trimming removed 0 bases from V and 5 bases from J, with 14 bases in between. The CDR3 regions of TCR beta were amplified from RNA transcripts. The HTBI set primed first-round TCR CDR3 RT-PCR. One entry per CDR3 protein results from TCRdb running MiXCR on the multiplex PCR reads. The table includes roughly 580,000 distinct CDR3 sequences, about 45% detected once. These data belong to a study of T cells in Graves' hyperthyroidism and ophthalmopathy. Sequencing was done on a sample of peripheral blood or thyroid tissue (not recorded which). The rearrangement joins TRBV5-1 to TRBJ2-5; TRBD2 might be the D (6 bases). The source of this sequence is a woman aged 18-35 years with Graves' hyperthyroidism. The CDR3 nucleotides are TGCGCCAGCAGCTTGGGCCCGGGGGAGGTGGAGACCCAGTACTTC. Translating gives CASSLGPGEVETQYF.